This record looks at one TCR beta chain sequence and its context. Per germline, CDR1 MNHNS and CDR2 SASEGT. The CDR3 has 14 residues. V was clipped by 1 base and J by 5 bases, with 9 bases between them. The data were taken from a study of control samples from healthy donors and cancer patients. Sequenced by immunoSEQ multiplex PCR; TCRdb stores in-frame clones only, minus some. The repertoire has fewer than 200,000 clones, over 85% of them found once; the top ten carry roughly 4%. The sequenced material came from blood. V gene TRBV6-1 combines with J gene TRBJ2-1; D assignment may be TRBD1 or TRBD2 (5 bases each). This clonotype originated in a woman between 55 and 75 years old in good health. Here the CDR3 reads CASSEGMGDNEQFF. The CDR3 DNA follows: TGTGCCAGCAGTGAAGGGATGGGGGACAATGAGCAGTTCTTC.